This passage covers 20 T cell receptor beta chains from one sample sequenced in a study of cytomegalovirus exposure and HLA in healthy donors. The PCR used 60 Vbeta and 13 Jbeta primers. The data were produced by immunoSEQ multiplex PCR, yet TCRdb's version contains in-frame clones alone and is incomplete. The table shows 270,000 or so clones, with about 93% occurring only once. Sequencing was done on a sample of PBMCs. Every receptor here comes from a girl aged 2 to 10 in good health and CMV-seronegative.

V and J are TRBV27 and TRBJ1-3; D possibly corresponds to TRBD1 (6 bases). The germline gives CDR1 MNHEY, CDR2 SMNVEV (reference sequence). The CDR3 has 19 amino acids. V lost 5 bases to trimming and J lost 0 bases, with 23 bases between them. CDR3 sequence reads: CASSKRGIRERGSGNTIYF. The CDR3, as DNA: TGTGCCAGCAGTAAAAGGGGGATCAGGGAAAGGGGCTCTGGAAACACCATATATTTT.

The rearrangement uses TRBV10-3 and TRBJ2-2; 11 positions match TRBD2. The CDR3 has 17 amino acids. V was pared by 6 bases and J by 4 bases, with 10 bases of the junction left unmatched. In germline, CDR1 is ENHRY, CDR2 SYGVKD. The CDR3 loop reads CAIRTNRLAGSTGELFF. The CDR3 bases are TGTGCCATCAGAACCAACCGACTAGCGGGGTCCACCGGGGAGCTGTTTTTT.

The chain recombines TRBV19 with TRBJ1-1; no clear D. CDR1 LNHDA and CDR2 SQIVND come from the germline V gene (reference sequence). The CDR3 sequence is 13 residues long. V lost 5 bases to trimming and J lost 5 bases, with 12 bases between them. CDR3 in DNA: TGTGCCAGTAGTGAGGCCGGCGGTACTGAAGCTTTCTTT. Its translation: CASSEAGGTEAFF.

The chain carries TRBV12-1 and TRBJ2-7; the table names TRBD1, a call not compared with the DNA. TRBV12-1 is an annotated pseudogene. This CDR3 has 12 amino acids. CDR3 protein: CASSSQGREQYF. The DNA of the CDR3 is TGTGCCAGCAGCTCACAGGGTAGGGAGCAGTACTTC.

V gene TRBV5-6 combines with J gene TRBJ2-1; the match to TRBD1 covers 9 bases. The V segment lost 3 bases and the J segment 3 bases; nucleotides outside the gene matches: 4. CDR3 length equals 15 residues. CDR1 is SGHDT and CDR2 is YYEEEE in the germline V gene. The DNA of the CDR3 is TGTGCCAGCAGCTCTACGGGACAGGGCTACAATGAGCAGTTCTTC. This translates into CASSSTGQGYNEQFF. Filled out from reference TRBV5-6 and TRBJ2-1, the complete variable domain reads DAGVTQSPTHLIKTRGQQVTLRCSPKSGHDTVSWYQQALGQGPQFIFQYYEEEERQRGNFPDRFSGHQFPNYSSELNVNALLLGDSALYLCASSSTGQGYNEQFFGPGTRLTVL.

CDR3 sequence reads: CASNIIDLGTGELNTEAFF. The CDR3 nucleotides are TGTGCCAGCAACATCATAGACCTCGGGACAGGGGAATTGAACACTGAAGCTTTCTTT. V usage is TRBV28 and J usage is TRBJ1-1; 10 nucleotides line up with TRBD1. The CDR3 consists of 19 residues. Germline CDR1 reads MDHEN; CDR2 reads SYDVKM. The trim removed 7 bases at V and 0 bases at J, leaving 17 bases unmatched. Using reference TRBV28 and TRBJ1-1 for the parts outside the CDR3, the full variable domain is DVKVTQSSRYLVKRTGEKVFLECVQDMDHENMFWYRQDPGLGLRLIYFSYDVKMKEKGDIPEGYSVSREKKERFSLILESASTNQTSMYLCASNIIDLGTGELNTEAFFGQGTRLTVV.

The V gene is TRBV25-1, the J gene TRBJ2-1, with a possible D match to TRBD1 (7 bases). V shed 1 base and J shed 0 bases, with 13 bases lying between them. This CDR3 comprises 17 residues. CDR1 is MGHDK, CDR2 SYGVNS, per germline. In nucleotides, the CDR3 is TGTGCCAGCAGTGAATCAGGGGGGAAAAGCTCCTACAATGAGCAGTTCTTC. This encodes CASSESGGKSSYNEQFF.

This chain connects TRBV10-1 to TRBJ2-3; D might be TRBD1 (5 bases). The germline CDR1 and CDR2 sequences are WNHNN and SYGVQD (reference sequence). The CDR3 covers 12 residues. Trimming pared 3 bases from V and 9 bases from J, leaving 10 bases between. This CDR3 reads CASSEFRGTQYF. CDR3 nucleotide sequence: TGCGCCAGCAGTGAATTTAGGGGAACGCAGTATTTT.

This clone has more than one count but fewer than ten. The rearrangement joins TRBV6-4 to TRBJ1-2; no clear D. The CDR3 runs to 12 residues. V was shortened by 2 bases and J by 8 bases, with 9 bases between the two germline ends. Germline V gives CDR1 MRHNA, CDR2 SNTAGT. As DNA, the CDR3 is TGTGCCAGCAGTGACAGGGAGGGCGGCTACACCTTC. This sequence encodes CASSDREGGYTF.

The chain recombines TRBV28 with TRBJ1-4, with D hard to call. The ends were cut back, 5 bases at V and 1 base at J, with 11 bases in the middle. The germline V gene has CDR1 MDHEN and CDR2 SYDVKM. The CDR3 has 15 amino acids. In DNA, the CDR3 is TGTGCCAGCAGTCCTCCGACGGGAACTAATGAAAAACTGTTTTTT. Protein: CASSPPTGTNEKLFF.

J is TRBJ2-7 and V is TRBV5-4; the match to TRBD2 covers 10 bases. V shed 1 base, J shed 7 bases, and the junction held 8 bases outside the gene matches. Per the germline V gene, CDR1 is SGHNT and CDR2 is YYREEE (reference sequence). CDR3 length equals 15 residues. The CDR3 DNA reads TGTGCCAGCAGCTTGCTCGCTAGCGGGAGAAATGAGCAGTACTTC. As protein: CASSLLASGRNEQYF.

Here the CDR3 reads CASSLLSTGGETQYF. The DNA of the CDR3 is TGCGCCAGCAGCTTGCTCTCGACGGGAGGAGAGACCCAGTACTTC. The gene calls are TRBV5-1 and TRBJ2-5; 7 bases match TRBD2. V shed 1 base and J 4 bases; nucleotides not matched to a gene: 7. The germline V gene has CDR1 SGHRS and CDR2 YFSETQ. The CDR3 runs to 15 residues.

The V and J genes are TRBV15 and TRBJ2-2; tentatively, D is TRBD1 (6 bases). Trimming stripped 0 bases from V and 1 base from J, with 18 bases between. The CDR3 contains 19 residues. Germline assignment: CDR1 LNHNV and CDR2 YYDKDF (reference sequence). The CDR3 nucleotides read TGTGCCACCAGCAGAGATTTATATTCCCCGGGACAGAACACCGGGGAGCTGTTTTTT. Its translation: CATSRDLYSPGQNTGELFF.

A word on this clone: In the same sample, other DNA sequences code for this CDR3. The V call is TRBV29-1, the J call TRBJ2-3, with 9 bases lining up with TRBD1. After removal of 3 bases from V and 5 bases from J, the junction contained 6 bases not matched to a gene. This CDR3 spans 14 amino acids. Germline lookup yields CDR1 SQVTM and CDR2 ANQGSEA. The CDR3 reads CSVEATGGGDTQYF. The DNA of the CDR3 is TGCAGCGTTGAGGCAACAGGGGGCGGAGATACGCAGTATTTT.

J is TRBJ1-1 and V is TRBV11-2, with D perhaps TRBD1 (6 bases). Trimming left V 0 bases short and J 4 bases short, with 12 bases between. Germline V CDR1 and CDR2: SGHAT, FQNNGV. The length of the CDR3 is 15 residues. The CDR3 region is CASSLEPQGRTEAFF. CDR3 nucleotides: TGTGCCAGCAGCTTAGAACCACAGGGTCGCACTGAAGCTTTCTTT.

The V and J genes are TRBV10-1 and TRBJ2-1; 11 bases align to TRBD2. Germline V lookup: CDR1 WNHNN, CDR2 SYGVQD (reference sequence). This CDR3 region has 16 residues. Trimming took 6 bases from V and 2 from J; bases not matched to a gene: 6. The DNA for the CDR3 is TGCGCCAGCAGCGTTCTAGCGGGAGGTACCTACAATGAGCAGTTCTTC. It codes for CASSVLAGGTYNEQFF.

The CDR3 loop is CASTLRDRYGYTF. CDR3 DNA: TGTGCCAGTACCCTCCGGGACAGATATGGCTACACCTTC. This sequence joins TRBV19 and TRBJ1-2; TRBD1 aligns across 7 bases. From germline, CDR1 is LNHDA and CDR2 SQIVND (reference sequence). V was clipped by 7 bases and J by 5 bases; unmatched bases: 7. The CDR3 spans 13 residues.

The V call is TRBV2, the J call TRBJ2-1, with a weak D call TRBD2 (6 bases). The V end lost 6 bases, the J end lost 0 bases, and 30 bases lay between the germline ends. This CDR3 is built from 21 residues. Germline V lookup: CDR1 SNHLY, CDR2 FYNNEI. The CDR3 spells CASSLFYTASSETSSYNEQFF. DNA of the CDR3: TGTGCCAGCAGCCTATTCTACACAGCTTCTAGCGAGACGAGCTCCTACAATGAGCAGTTCTTC.

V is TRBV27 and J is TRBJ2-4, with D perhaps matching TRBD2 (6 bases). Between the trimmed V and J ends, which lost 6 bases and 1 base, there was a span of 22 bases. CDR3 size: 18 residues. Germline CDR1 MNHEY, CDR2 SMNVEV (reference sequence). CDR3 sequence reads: CASSPDSNLASAKNIQYF. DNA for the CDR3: TGTGCCAGCAGCCCCGACTCGAACCTAGCGTCTGCCAAAAACATTCAGTACTTC.

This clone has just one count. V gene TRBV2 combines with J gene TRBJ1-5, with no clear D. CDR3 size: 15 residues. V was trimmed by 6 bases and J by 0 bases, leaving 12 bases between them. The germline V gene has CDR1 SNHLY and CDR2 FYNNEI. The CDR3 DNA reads TGTGCCAGCAGCGGAAGGCGGGATAGCAATCAGCCCCAGCATTTT. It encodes CASSGRRDSNQPQHF. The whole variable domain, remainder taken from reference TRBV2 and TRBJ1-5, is EPEVTQTPSHQVTQMGQEVILRCVPISNHLYFYWYRQILGQKVEFLVSFYNNEISEKSEIFDDQFSVERPDGSNFTLKIRSTKLEDSAMYFCASSGRRDSNQPQHFGDGTRLSIL.